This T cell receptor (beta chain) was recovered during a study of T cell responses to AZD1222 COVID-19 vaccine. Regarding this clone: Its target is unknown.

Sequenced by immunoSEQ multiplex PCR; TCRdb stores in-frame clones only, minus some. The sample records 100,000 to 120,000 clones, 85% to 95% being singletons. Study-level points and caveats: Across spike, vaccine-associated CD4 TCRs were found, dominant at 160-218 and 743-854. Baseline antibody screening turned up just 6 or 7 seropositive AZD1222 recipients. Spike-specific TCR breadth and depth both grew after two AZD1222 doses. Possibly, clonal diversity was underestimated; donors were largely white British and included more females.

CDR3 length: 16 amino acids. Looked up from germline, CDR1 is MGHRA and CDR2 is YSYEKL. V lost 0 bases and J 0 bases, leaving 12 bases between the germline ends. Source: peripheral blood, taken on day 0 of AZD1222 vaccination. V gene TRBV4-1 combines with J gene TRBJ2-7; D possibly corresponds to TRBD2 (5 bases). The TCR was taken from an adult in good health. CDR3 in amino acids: CASSQDVHTSSYEQYF. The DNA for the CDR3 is TGCGCCAGCAGCCAAGATGTTCATACTAGCTCCTACGAGCAGTACTTC.